A single T cell receptor beta chain is shown here with its context. Authors' processing steps: By means of reference gene primer amplification, nucleated cell counts were estimated. Method: immunoSEQ multiplex PCR; TCRdb's copy keeps in-frame clones and lacks some. The V and J calls and clone size were taken over from that table, and D and trimming were inferred from the DNA. The top ten clones hold 9.4% of a sample with about 110,000 clones, 75% to 85% of them seen once. The sample is drawn from a study of blood T cell repertoires in COVID-19. Overall study: Samples came from the United States, Italy and Spain, spanning acute and convalescent COVID-19. In each case, the material was cDNA or gDNA derived from T cells, B-cell-depleted T cells, or PBMCs.

Trimming cost V 3 bases and J 4 bases; bases outside gene matches: 7. The V gene's germline CDR1 is SEHNR and CDR2 FQNEAQ (reference sequence). The CDR3 contains 16 residues. Source material: peripheral blood. The J gene is TRBJ1-3, the V gene TRBV7-9, with 9 bases lining up with TRBD1. This TCR was sampled from a woman in her 70s with acute or convalescent COVID-19. CDR3 sequence reads: CASSLPGQGGGNTIYF. As DNA, the CDR3 is TGTGCCAGCAGCTTGCCGGGACAGGGTGGCGGAAACACCATATATTTT.